Reported below is one T cell receptor beta chain. Its antigen is unknown. This sample stems from a study of monozygotic twins with inflammatory bowel disease. The V gene's germline CDR1 is SGHTA and CDR2 FQGTGA. The CDR3 extends over 15 amino acids. Template-switch reactions added UMIs with a 6-nucleotide sample barcode. Using the 5' RACE reads, TCRdb records one entry per CDR3 protein without DNA. The sample table includes some 200,000 distinct CDR3 sequences. The authors isolated total RNA from whole blood without sorting T cells. Findings and caveats of the study: The sharing of clonotypes with others was lower in IBD patients than in healthy twins, especially with disease activity. Twins with IBD were found to have lower TCRbeta diversity (inverse Simpson) than healthy co-twins.

The sequencing input was blood. The origin of this receptor is a human donor with ulcerative colitis or Crohn's disease, or a healthy co-twin of an affected twin (not recorded which). This chain links TRBV7-3 with TRBJ2-3. The CDR3 loop is CASSLLPSDTDTQYF. Full variable domain (rest looked up from reference TRBV7-3 and TRBJ2-3): GAGVSQTPSNKVTEKGKYVELRCDPISGHTALYWYRQSLGQGPEFLIYFQGTGAADDSGLPNDRFFAVRPEGSVSTLKIQRTERGDSAVYLCASSLLPSDTDTQYFGPGTRLTVL.